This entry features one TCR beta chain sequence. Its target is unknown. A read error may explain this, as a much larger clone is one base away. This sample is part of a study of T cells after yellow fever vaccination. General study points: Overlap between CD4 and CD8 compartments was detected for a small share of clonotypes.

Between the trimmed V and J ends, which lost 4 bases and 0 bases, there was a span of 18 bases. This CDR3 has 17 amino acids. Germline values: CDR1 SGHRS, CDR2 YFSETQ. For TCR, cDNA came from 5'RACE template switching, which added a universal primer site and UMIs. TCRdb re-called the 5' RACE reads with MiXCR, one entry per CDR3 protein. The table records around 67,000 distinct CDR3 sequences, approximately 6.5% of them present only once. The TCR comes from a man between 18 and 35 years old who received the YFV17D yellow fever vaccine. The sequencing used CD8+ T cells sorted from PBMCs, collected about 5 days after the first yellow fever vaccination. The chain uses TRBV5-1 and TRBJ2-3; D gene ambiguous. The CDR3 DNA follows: TGCGCCAGCAGCCTGGACGGCGTGGGATCTAGCACAGATACGCAGTATTTT. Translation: CASSLDGVGSSTDTQYF.